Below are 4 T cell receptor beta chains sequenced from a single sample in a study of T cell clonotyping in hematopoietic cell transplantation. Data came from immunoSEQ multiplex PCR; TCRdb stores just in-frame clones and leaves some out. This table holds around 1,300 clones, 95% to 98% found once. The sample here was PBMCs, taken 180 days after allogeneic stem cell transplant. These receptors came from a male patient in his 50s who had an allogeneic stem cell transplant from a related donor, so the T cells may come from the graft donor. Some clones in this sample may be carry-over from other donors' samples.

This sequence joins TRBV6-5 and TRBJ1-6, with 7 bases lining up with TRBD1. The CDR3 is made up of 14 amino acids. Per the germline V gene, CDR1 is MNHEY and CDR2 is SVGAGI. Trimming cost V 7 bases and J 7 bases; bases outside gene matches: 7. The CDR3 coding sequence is TGTGCCAGCACCCGACAGGGCTCGAATTCACCCCTCCACTTT. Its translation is CASTRQGSNSPLHF.

The CDR3 region is CASSRTTGQHGYTF. The DNA for the CDR3 is TGCGCCAGCAGCCGGACGACAGGGCAACACGGCTACACCTTC. The chain employs TRBV5-1 and TRBJ1-2; TRBD1 matches at 7 bases. Unmatched junction bases numbered 11, after V lost 4 bases and J lost 8 bases. Germline loops: CDR1 SGHRS, CDR2 YFSETQ. There are 14 residues in the CDR3.

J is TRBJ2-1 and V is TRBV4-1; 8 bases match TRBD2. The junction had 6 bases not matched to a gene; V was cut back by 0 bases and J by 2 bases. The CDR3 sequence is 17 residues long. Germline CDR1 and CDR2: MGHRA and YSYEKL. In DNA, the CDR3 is TGCGCCAGCAGCCAAGATCGCGGCGGGGGGCCCTACAATGAGCAGTTCTTC. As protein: CASSQDRGGGPYNEQFF.

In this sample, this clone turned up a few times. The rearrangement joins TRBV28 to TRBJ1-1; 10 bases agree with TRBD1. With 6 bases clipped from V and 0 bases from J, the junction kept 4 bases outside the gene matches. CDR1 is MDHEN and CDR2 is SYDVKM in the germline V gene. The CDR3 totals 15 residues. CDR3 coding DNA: TGTGCCAGCAGCACCGACAGGGGGCTGAACACTGAAGCTTTCTTT. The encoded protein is CASSTDRGLNTEAFF.